This TCR beta chain was captured by sequencing in a study of shared clonotypes between healthy human individuals. The V and J ends lost 2 bases and 2 bases respectively, with 6 bases between them. The CDR3 has 13 residues. Germline V gene data show CDR1 as SGHAT and CDR2 as FQNNGV. This clone showed up just once. Sequenced by immunoSEQ multiplex PCR; TCRdb stores in-frame clones only, minus some. The sample contains about 690,000 clones, roughly 91% of which appear only once. The TCR was taken from a man aged 18 to 29 in good health. Some clones in this sample may be carry-over from other donors' samples. Sequencing was performed on memory CD8+ T cells from PBMCs. Described subset: CD45RO+ cells pooled with CCR7-negative TemRA cells. V gene TRBV11-2 combines with J gene TRBJ2-5; D is ambiguous. This CDR3 is CASSLLEQETQYF. The DNA of the CDR3 is TGTGCCAGCAGCTTACTGGAACAAGAGACCCAGTACTTC.